Below, one T cell receptor (beta chain) is given with its context. Its cognate antigen is unknown. Data came from immunoSEQ multiplex PCR; TCRdb stores just in-frame clones and leaves some out. The sample has some 150,000 clones; around 89% are singletons. This specimen comes from a study of T cell responses to AZD1222 COVID-19 vaccine. Study-wide points: Clonal diversity was possibly underestimated; the donors were predominantly white British and more often female. After the peak T cell response, and only then, were repertoires sampled.

V lost 2 bases, J lost 6 bases, and 8 bases lay in between. From germline, CDR1 is SGHRS and CDR2 YFSETQ. The CDR3 spans 13 residues. The J gene is TRBJ2-2, the V gene TRBV5-1; D gene unclear. This specimen consisted of peripheral blood, obtained 28 days after the second AZD1222 dose. The receptor was derived from an adult who received the AZD1222 COVID-19 vaccine. The CDR3 nucleotides are TGCGCCAGCAGCTTCGAAGGTTCCGGGGAGCTGTTTTTT. Translating it yields CASSFEGSGELFF. Supplemented by reference TRBV5-1 and TRBJ2-2, the full variable domain reads KAGVTQTPRYLIKTRGQQVTLSCSPISGHRSVSWYQQTPGQGLQFLFEYFSETQRNKGNFPGRFSGRQFSNSRSEMNVSTLELGDSALYLCASSFEGSGELFFGEGSRLTVL.